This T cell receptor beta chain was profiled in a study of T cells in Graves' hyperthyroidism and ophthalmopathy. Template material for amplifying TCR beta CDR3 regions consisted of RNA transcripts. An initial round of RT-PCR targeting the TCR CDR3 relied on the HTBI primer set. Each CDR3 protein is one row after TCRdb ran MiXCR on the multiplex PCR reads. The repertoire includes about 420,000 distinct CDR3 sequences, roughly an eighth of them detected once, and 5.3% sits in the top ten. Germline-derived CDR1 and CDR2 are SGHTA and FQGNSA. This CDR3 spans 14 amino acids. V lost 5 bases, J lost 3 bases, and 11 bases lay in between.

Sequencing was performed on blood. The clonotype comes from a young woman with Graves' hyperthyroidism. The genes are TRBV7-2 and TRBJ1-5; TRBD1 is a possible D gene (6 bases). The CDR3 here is CASSVGGDNQPQHF. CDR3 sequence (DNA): TGTGCCAGCAGCGTAGGGGGGGACAATCAGCCCCAGCATTTT.